A selection of T cell receptor beta chains follows, all from one sample in a study of blood T cell repertoires in COVID-19. Sequencing was performed with immunoSEQ multiplex PCR; in TCRdb, only in-frame clones are kept and a portion is missing. The sample has 190,000 or so clones, around four fifths seen once. Material: peripheral blood. These TCRs come from a man aged 45-65 years with active or convalescent COVID-19. The CDR3 runs from the conserved cysteine through the conserved F or W. D genes are given only for firm matches. Clone size is stated in some rows and not others, as once, few, many or a class when expanded.

j_call | clone_size | v_call | d_call | cdr3_nt | cdr3_aa
TRBJ2-7 | NA | TRBV2 | TRBD1 | TGTGCCAGCAGTGAAAGTCAGGGGGCTAACGAGCAGTACTTC | CASSESQGANEQYF
TRBJ1-5 | NA | TRBV18 | TRBD1 | TGTGCCAGCTCACCAGACAGGGTAGGTCAGCCCCAGCATTTT | CASSPDRVGQPQHF
TRBJ2-5 | NA | TRBV11-2 | TRBD1 | TGTGCCAGCAGCCCAGGACAGGGGAGACAAGAGACCCAGTACTTC | CASSPGQGRQETQYF
TRBJ2-1 | few | TRBV19 | TRBD2 | TGTGCCAGTAGACGAGAGACTAGCGGGTATAACAATGAGCAGTTCTTC | CASRRETSGYNNEQFF
TRBJ2-1 | NA | TRBV7-2 | TRBD2 | TGTGCCATTCGGGCTAGCGGGGGGATGTATGAGCAGTTCTTC | CAIRASGGMYEQFF
TRBJ2-6 | NA | TRBV5-6 | NA | TGTGCCAGCAGCTTGGGACGGGCTGGGGCCAACGTCCTGACTTTC | CASSLGRAGANVLTF
TRBJ2-2 | NA | TRBV7-9 | NA | TGTGCCAGCAGCTTATTTCGGTCTACGCCCGGGGAGCTGTTTTTT | CASSLFRSTPGELFF
TRBJ2-3 | NA | TRBV4-1 | TRBD2 | TGCGCCAGCAGCCGAGGACTAGCGGGGGACACAGATACGCAGTATTTT | CASSRGLAGDTDTQYF
TRBJ2-7 | NA | TRBV4-3 | NA | TGCGCCAGCAGCCAAGGGCGGTCCTACGAGCAGTACTTC | CASSQGRSYEQYF
TRBJ1-4 | NA | TRBV27 | TRBD1 | TGTGCCAGCAGTCCCACAGGGGCCAATGAAAAACTGTTTTTT | CASSPTGANEKLFF
TRBJ2-1 | NA | TRBV5-1 | TRBD2 | TGCGCCAGCAGCTTGGCCGGGGCTAGCGGGGGGGACAATGAGCAGTTCTTC | CASSLAGASGGDNEQFF
TRBJ1-1 | NA | TRBV15 | TRBD1 | TGTGCCACCAGCGCGTACAGGGGGCGACGAGCTTTCTTT | CATSAYRGRRAFF
TRBJ1-1 | NA | TRBV3-1/TRBV3-2 | NA | TGTGCCAGCAGCCAAAAACCCGGGAACACTGAAGCTTTCTTT | CASSQKPGNTEAFF
TRBJ1-1 | NA | TRBV28 | TRBD1 | TGTGCCAGCAGTCCCCTAGGGGGCGCGGGAACTGAAGCTTTCTTT | CASSPLGGAGTEAFF
TRBJ2-1 | NA | TRBV28 | TRBD1 | TGTGCCAGCAACCAGGACAGGGGGAATGAGCAGTTCTTC | CASNQDRGNEQFF
TRBJ2-5 | NA | TRBV15 | TRBD1 | TGTGCCACCAGCGACGACAGGGGTTGGGAGACCCAGTACTTC | CATSDDRGWETQYF
TRBJ1-6 | NA | TRBV27 | TRBD1 | TGTGCCAGCAGTCCGACAGGGGTCTCCTATAATTCACCCCTCCACTTT | CASSPTGVSYNSPLHF
TRBJ2-2 | NA | TRBV4-1 | TRBD1 | TGCGCCAGCAGCCAAGTCAGGGGGATCACCGGGGAGCTGTTTTTT | CASSQVRGITGELFF
TRBJ1-1 | NA | TRBV29-1 | TRBD1 | TGCAGCGTTCCTGGACAGGAGGGGACTGAAGCTTTCTTT | CSVPGQEGTEAFF
TRBJ1-2 | few | TRBV12-3/TRBV12-4 | TRBD1 | TGTGCCAGCAGCCCGGGACAGCCATATGGCTACACCTTC | CASSPGQPYGYTF
TRBJ1-1 | NA | TRBV11-3 | NA | TGTGCCAGCAGCTTAGGAGGGTTTGACACTGAAGCTTTCTTT | CASSLGGFDTEAFF
TRBJ1-1 | NA | TRBV6-2/TRBV6-3 | TRBD1 | TGTGCCAGCAGTTTGGGTCAGGGGGCGGCCACTGAAGCTTTCTTT | CASSLGQGAATEAFF
TRBJ1-4 | few | TRBV19 | TRBD1 | TGTGCCAGTAGTAACCCCCGGGACAGGAATGAAAAACTGTTTTTT | CASSNPRDRNEKLFF
TRBJ1-2 | NA | TRBV5-1 | NA | TGCGCCAGCAGCTTGGACAGCTTCTATGGCTACACCTTC | CASSLDSFYGYTF
TRBJ2-5 | NA | TRBV5-6 | NA | TGTGCCAGCAGCCTATCCTCGACGGGGACCCAGTACTTC | CASSLSSTGTQYF
TRBJ2-2 | NA | TRBV9 | NA | TGTGCCAGCAGCGTAGTACAGACGAACACCGGGGAGCTGTTTTTT | CASSVVQTNTGELFF
TRBJ2-3 | NA | TRBV7-3 | NA | TGTGCCAGCACCAGGTCTTCCTCTAGCACAGATACGCAGTATTTT | CASTRSSSSTDTQYF
TRBJ1-2 | NA | TRBV18 | TRBD1 | TGTGCCAGCTCACCGAGACAGGGGACGGGTGGCTACACCTTC | CASSPRQGTGGYTF
TRBJ1-2 | few | TRBV28 | TRBD1 | TGTGCCAGCAGTTTGACAGGGGACGGCTACACCTTC | CASSLTGDGYTF
TRBJ2-3 | once | TRBV27 | NA | TGTGCCAGCAGTTTATATTCTTCCAGGGATGGATATACGCAGTATTTT | CASSLYSSRDGYTQYF
TRBJ1-1 | NA | TRBV9 | NA | TGTGCCAGCAGCGTAGAGGGGCAGGCAGCTTTCTTT | CASSVEGQAAFF
TRBJ2-5 | NA | TRBV6-1 | TRBD2 | TGTGCCAGCAGTGAAGCGGGACTAGCGGCTTACCAAGAGACCCAGTACTTC | CASSEAGLAAYQETQYF
TRBJ1-5 | NA | TRBV19 | NA | TGTGCCAGTAGTATCGGAGGCAATCAGCCCCAGCATTTT | CASSIGGNQPQHF
TRBJ2-7 | NA | TRBV3-1/TRBV3-2 | TRBD1 | TGTGCCAGCAGCCTTCGACAGGGGGCTTACGAGCAGTACTTC | CASSLRQGAYEQYF
TRBJ2-6 | NA | TRBV30 | NA | TGTGCCTGGGGGAGAGGAGGGAGTGGGGCCAACGTCCTGACTTTC | CAWGRGGSGANVLTF
TRBJ1-1 | NA | TRBV2 | TRBD1 | TGTGCCAGCAGTGCAACCGGGACAGGGAACACTGAAGCTTTCTTT | CASSATGTGNTEAFF
TRBJ1-5 | NA | TRBV28 | NA | TGTGCCAGCAGTTTGGGTGGGCCTTTTGAGCATTTT | CASSLGGPFEHF